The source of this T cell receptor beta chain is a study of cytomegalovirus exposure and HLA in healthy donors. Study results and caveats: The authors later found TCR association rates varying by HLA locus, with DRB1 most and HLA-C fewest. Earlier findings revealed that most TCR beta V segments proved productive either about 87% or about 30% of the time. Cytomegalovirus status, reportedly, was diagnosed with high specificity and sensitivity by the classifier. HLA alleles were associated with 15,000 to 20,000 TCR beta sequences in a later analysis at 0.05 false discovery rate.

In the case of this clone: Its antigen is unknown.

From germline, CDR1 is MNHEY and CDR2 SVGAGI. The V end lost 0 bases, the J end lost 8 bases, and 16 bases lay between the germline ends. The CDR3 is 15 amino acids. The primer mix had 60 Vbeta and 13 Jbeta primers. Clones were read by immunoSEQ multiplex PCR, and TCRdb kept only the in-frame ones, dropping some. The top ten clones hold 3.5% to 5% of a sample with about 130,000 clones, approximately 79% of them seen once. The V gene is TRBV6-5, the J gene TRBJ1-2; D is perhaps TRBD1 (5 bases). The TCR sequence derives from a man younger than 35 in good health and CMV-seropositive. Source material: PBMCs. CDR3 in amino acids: CASSYSGQGAGGYTF. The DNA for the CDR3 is TGTGCCAGCAGTTACTCAGGGCAGGGCGCAGGGGGCTACACCTTC.